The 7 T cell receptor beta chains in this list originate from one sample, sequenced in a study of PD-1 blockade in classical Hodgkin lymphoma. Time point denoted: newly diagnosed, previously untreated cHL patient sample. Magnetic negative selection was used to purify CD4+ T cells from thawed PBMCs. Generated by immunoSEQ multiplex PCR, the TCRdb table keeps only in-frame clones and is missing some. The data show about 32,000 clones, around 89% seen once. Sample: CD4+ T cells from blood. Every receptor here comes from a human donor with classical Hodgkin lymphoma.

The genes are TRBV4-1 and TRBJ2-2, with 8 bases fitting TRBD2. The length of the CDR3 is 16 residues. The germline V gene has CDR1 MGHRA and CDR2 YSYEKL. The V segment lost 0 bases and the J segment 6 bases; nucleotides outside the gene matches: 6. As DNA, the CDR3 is TGCGCCAGCAGCCAAGATACCGGGAGGGTGGCCGGGGAGCTGTTTTTT. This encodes CASSQDTGRVAGELFF.

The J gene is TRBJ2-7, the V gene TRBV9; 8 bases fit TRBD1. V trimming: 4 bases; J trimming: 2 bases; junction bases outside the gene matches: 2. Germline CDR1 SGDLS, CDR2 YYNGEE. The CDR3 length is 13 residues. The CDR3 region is CASSRTGPYEQYF. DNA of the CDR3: TGTGCCAGCAGCCGGACAGGGCCCTACGAGCAGTACTTC.

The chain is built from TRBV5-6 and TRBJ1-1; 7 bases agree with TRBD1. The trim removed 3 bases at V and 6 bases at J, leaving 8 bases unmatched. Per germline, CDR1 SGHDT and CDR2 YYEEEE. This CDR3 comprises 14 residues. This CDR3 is CASSSGGRGAEAFF. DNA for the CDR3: TGTGCCAGCAGCTCAGGGGGTCGTGGGGCTGAAGCTTTCTTT. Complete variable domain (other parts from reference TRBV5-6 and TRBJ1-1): DAGVTQSPTHLIKTRGQQVTLRCSPKSGHDTVSWYQQALGQGPQFIFQYYEEEERQRGNFPDRFSGHQFPNYSSELNVNALLLGDSALYLCASSSGGRGAEAFFGQGTRLTVV.

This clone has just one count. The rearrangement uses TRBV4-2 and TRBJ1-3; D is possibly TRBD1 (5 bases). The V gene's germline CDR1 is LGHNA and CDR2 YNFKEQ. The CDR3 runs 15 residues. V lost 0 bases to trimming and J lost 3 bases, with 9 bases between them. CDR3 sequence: CASSQDRGYGNTIYF. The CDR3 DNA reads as TGTGCCAGCAGCCAAGATAGGGGATATGGAAACACCATATATTTT.

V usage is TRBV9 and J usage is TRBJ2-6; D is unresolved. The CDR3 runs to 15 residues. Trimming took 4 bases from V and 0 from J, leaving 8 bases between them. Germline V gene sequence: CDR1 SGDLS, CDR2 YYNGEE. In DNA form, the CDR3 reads TGTGCCAGCAGCTCTTCTTTCTCTGGGGCCAACGTCCTGACTTTC. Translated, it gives CASSSSFSGANVLTF.

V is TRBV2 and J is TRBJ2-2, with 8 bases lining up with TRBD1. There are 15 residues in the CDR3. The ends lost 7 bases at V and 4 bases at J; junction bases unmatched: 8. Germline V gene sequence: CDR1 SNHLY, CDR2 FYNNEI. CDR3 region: CASTARGQVTGELFF. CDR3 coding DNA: TGTGCCAGCACAGCCAGGGGGCAGGTCACCGGGGAGCTGTTTTTT.

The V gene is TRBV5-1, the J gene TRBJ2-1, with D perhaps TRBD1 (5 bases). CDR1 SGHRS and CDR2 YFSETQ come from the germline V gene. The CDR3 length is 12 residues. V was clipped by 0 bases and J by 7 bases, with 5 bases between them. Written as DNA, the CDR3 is TGCGCCAGCAGCTTGGGACAGAATGAGCAGTTCTTC. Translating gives CASSLGQNEQFF.